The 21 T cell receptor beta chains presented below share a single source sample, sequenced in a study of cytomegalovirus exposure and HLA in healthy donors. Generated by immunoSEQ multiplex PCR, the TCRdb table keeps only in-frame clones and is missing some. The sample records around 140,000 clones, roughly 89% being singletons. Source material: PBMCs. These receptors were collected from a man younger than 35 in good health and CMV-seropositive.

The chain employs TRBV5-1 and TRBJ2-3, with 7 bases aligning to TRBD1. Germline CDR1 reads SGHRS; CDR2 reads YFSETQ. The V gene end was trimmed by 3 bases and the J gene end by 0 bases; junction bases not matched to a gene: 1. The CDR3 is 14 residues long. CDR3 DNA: TGCGCCAGCAGCTCAGGGGGAAGCACAGATACGCAGTATTTT. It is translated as CASSSGGSTDTQYF.

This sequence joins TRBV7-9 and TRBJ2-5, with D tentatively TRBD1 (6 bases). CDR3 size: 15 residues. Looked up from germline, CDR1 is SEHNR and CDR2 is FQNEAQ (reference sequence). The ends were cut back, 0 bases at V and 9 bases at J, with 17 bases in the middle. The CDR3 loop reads CASSLAGSASGAQYF. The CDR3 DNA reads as TGTGCCAGCAGCTTAGCGGGTAGCGCGTCAGGGGCCCAGTACTTC.

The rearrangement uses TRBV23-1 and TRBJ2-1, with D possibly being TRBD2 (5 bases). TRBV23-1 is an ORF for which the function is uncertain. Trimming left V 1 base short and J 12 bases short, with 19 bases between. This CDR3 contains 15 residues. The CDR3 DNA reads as TGCGCCAGCAGTCAATGTGGGAGACCCACATTCTGGCAGTTCTTC. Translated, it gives CASSQCGRPTFWQFF.

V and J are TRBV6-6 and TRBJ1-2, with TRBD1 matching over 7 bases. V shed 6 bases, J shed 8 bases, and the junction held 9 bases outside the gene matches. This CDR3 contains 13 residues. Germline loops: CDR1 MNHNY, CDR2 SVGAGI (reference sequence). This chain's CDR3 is CASSPDREYGYTF. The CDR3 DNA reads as TGTGCCAGCAGCCCAGACAGGGAGTACGGCTACACCTTC.

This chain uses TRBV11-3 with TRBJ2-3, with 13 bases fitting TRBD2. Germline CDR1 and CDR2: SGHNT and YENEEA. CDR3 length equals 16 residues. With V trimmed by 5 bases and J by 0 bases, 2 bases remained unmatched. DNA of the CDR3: TGTGCCAGCAGCCCGGGACTAGCGGGGAGCACAGATACGCAGTATTTT. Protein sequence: CASSPGLAGSTDTQYF.

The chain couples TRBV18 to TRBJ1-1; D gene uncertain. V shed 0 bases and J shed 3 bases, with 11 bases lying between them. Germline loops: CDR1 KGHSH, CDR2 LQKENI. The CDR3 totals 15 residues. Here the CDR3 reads CASSPPVLEDTEAFF. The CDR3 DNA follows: TGTGCCAGCTCACCACCGGTATTAGAAGACACTGAAGCTTTCTTT.

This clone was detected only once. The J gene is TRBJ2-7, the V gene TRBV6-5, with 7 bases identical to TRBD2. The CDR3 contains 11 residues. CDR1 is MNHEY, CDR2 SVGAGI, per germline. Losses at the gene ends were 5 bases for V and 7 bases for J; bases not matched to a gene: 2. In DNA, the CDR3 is TGTGCCAGCAGTGGGGGAGGGGAGCAGTACTTC. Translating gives CASSGGGEQYF.

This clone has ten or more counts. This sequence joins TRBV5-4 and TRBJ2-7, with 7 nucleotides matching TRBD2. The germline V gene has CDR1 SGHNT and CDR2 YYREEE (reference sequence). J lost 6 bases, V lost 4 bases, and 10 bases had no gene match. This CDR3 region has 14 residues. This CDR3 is CASSSGLGGAEQYF. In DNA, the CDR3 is TGTGCCAGCAGCAGCGGACTAGGAGGTGCCGAGCAGTACTTC.

The chain's CDR3 is CASSLIGRSQETQYF. In DNA, the CDR3 is TGCGCCAGCAGCTTGATTGGCAGGTCCCAAGAGACCCAGTACTTC. J is TRBJ2-5 and V is TRBV5-1; no clear D gene. V dropped 1 base and J dropped 1 base, with 11 bases sitting between them. Germline lookup yields CDR1 SGHRS and CDR2 YFSETQ. This CDR3 spans 15 amino acids.

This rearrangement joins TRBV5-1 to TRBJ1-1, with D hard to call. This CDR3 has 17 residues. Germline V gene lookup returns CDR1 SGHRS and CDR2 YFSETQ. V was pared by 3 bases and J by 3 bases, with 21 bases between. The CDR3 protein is CASSSPRGRIGHTEAFF. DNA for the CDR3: TGCGCCAGCAGCTCGCCCCGGGGAAGAATAGGTCACACTGAAGCTTTCTTT.

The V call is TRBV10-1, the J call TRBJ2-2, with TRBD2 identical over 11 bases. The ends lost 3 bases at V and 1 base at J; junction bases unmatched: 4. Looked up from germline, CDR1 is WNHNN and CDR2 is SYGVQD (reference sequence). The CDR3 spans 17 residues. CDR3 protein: CASSDTGLAGNTGELFF. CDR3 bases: TGCGCCAGCAGTGATACCGGACTAGCGGGGAACACCGGGGAGCTGTTTTTT.

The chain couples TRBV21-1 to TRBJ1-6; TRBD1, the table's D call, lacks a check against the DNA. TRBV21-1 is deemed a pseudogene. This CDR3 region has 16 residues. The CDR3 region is CASSKGRRQGSSPLHF. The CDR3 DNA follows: TGTGCCAGCAGCAAAGGTAGGCGGCAGGGAAGTTCACCCCTCCACTTT.

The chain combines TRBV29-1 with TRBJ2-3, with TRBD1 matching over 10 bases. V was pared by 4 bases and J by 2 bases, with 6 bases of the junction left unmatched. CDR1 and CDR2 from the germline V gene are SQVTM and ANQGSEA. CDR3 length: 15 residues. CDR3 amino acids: CSVAGTGETTDTQYF. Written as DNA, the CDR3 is TGCAGCGTTGCCGGGACAGGGGAGACCACAGATACGCAGTATTTT.

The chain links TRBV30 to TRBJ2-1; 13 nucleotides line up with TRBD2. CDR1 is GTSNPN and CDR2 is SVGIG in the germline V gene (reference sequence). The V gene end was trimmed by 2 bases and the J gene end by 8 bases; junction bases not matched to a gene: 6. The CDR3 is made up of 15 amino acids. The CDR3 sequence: CAWSPGLAGRDEQFF. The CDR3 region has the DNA TGTGCCTGGAGTCCGGGACTAGCGGGACGGGATGAGCAGTTCTTC.

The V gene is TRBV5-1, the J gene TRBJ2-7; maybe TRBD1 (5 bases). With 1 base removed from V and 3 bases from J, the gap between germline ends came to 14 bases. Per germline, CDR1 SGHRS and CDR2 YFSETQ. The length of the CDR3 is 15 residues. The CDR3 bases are TGCGCCAGCAGCTTGCATTCAGGGAATGACTACGAGCAGTACTTC. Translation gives CASSLHSGNDYEQYF.

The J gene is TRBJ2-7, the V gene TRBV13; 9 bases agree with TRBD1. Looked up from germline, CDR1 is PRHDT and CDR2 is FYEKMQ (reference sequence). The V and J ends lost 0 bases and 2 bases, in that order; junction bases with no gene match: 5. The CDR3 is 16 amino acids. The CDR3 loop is CASSLGGQGLTYEQYF. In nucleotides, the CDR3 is TGTGCCAGCAGCTTAGGAGGACAGGGGTTAACCTACGAGCAGTACTTC.

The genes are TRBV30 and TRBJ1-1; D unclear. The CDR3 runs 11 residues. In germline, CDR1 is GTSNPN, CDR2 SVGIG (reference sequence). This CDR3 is CGSERNTEAFF. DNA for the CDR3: TGTGGATCGGAGAGGAACACTGAAGCTTTCTTT.

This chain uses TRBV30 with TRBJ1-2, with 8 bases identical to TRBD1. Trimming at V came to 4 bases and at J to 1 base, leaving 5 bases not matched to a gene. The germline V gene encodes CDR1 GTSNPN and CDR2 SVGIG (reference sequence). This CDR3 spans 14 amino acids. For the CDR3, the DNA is TGTGCCTGGATAGACAGGGGCCATAACTATGGCTACACCTTC. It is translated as CAWIDRGHNYGYTF.

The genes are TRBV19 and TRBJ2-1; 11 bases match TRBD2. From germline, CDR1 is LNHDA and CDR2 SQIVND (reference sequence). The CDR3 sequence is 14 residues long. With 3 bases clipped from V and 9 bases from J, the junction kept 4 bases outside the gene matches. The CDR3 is CASSISLAGGEQFF. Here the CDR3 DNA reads TGTGCCAGTAGTATTAGCCTAGCGGGAGGTGAGCAGTTCTTC.

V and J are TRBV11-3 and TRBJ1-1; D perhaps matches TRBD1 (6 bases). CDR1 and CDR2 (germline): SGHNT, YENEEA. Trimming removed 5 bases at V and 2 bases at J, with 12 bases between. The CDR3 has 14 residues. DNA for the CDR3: TGTGCCAGCAGCGTGGGACAATCAAACACTGAAGCTTTCTTT. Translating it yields CASSVGQSNTEAFF.

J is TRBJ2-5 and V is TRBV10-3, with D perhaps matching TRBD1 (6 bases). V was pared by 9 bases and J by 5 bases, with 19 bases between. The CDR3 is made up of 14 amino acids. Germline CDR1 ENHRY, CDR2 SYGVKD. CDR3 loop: CAIGTGTVGETQYF. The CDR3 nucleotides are TGTGCCATAGGAACAGGGACCGTAGGGGAGACCCAGTACTTC.